A selection of T cell receptor beta chains follows, all from one sample in a study of blood T cells in healthy people across ages. TCRdb reprocessed the 5' RACE reads via MiXCR and lists one record per CDR3 protein. Of about 680,000 distinct CDR3 sequences detected, roughly 49% appear once; the ten largest clones hold 30% to 35%. Sequencing was carried out using blood. These receptors came from a woman in her fifties or sixties in good health. Each CDR3 is given with its conserved first and last residue. Each record gives: J gene, clone size, V gene, D gene, CDR3 protein, CDR3 DNA. The D gene is left open where the match is weak. Size is stated for part of the rows, as once, few or many counts, or as a class when the clone is expanded.

>TRBJ1-5|.|TRBV27|TRBD1
CASSLSRDRFGQPQHF
TGTGCCAGCAGCCTGTCCCGGGACAGGTTCGGGCAGCCCCAGCATTTT
>TRBJ2-7|.|TRBV7-2|TRBD2
CASSLAGTTQYEQYF
TGTGCCAGCAGCTTAGCCGGGACTACTCAATACGAGCAGTACTTC
>TRBJ2-7|.|TRBV20-1|TRBD1
CSASDRALGEQYF
TGCAGTGCTAGCGACAGGGCCTTGGGCGAGCAGTACTTC
>TRBJ2-7|once|TRBV20-1|TRBD2
CSAIPGRASGYEQYF
TGCAGTGCTATCCCGGGGAGGGCTAGCGGCTACGAGCAGTACTTC
>TRBJ1-5|.|TRBV28|.
CASSIRVGNQPQHF
TGTGCCAGCAGCATCAGGGTTGGCAATCAGCCCCAGCATTTT
>TRBJ1-4|.|TRBV7-9|.
CASSWVDEKLFF
TGTGCCAGCAGCTGGGTGGATGAAAAACTGTTTTTT
>TRBJ2-2|.|TRBV5-1|.
CASSVGTSDTGELFF
TGCGCCAGCAGCGTTGGGACATCGGACACCGGGGAGCTGTTTTTT
>TRBJ2-5|.|TRBV7-2|TRBD1
CASSLAGYTGGAGTQYF
TGTGCCAGCAGCTTAGCGGGGTATACAGGGGGCGCAGGGACCCAGTACTTC
>TRBJ2-7|few|TRBV5-1|.
CASSWTSAATYEQYF
TGCGCCAGCAGCTGGACCAGCGCAGCCACCTACGAGCAGTACTTC
>TRBJ2-5|.|TRBV7-9|TRBD1
CASSLTTGLRETQYF
TGTGCCAGCAGCCTCACGACAGGGTTGAGAGAGACCCAGTACTTC
>TRBJ2-7|.|TRBV28|.
CASSLWGANPHEQYF
TGTGCCAGCAGTTTATGGGGGGCAAACCCTCACGAGCAGTACTTC
>TRBJ1-2|few|TRBV10-3|.
CAISRGEGGYYGYTF
TGTGCCATCAGTCGGGGAGAGGGAGGATACTATGGCTACACCTTC
>TRBJ1-2|.|TRBV10-3|.
CAISESEGPLVYGYTF
TGTGCCATCAGTGAGTCAGAGGGGCCCCTAGTCTATGGCTACACCTTC
>TRBJ2-2|.|TRBV12-3/TRBV12-4|.
CASSYGLITGELFF
TGTGCCAGCAGCTACGGACTAATTACCGGGGAGCTGTTTTTT
>TRBJ2-1|.|TRBV4-1|.
CASSQAGIHEQFF
TGCGCCAGCAGCCAAGCAGGAATCCATGAGCAGTTCTTC
>TRBJ2-7|few|TRBV5-6|TRBD2
CASSLLAGDGYEQYF
TGTGCCAGCAGCCTACTAGCGGGAGATGGTTACGAGCAGTACTTC
>TRBJ1-6|few|TRBV12-3/TRBV12-4|.
CASRTGANSPLHF
TGTGCCAGCAGGACAGGTGCTAATTCACCCCTCCACTTT